This T cell receptor beta chain stems from a study of cytomegalovirus exposure and HLA in healthy donors. Using immunoSEQ multiplex PCR, the repertoire was profiled, and TCRdb retains in-frame clones only, with some absent. The data contain 120,000 or so clones, around nine tenths of them singletons. Per germline, CDR1 GTSNPN and CDR2 SVGIG (reference sequence). Trimming cost V 3 bases and J 0 bases, with 14 bases left between them. The CDR3 sequence is 15 residues long. The TCR comes from a woman under 40 in good health and CMV-seropositive. This chain connects TRBV30 to TRBJ1-2; D remains ambiguous. Sequencing was performed on PBMCs. The CDR3 reads CAWSWVGRTNYGYTF. CDR3 DNA sequence: TGTGCCTGGAGCTGGGTGGGCAGAACTAACTATGGCTACACCTTC.